Listed here are 20 T cell receptor beta chains from one sample, sequenced in a study of STAT5B mutations in CD4+ large granular lymphocyte leukemia. Only in-frame clones appear in the TCRdb table, and some are missing; sequencing was by immunoSEQ multiplex PCR. The sample yields about 46,000 clones, 80% to 85% seen once. What was sequenced was CD4+ T cells from blood buffy coats. The receptors derive from a human donor in good health.

The chain employs TRBV5-4 and TRBJ2-1; D is unclear. Trimming stripped 2 bases from V and 4 bases from J, with 10 bases between. Germline V gives CDR1 SGHNT, CDR2 YYREEE (reference sequence). This CDR3 has 14 amino acids. The CDR3: CASSFSGLYNEQFF. The CDR3, as DNA: TGTGCCAGCAGCTTCTCCGGGTTGTACAATGAGCAGTTCTTC.

This chain connects TRBV2 to TRBJ2-5, with 10 bases lining up with TRBD2. J was trimmed by 5 bases and V by 6 bases; bases with no gene match: 12. This CDR3 is 16 amino acids long. CDR1 and CDR2 (germline): SNHLY, FYNNEI. CDR3 sequence reads: CASSASKRGGRETQYF. CDR3 sequence (DNA): TGTGCCAGCAGCGCATCTAAGCGGGGGGGCCGGGAGACCCAGTACTTC.

The rearrangement joins TRBV5-5 to TRBJ2-5, with D possibly called TRBD1 or TRBD2 (7 bases each). CDR1 and CDR2 (germline): SGHKS, YYEKEE (reference sequence). The CDR3 is 15 residues long. Trimming left V 1 base short and J 4 bases short, with 14 bases between. The CDR3 nucleotides are TGTGCCAGCAGCTTGTACCCAGGGGGGGCAGAGACCCAGTACTTC. Its translation is CASSLYPGGAETQYF.

The chain recombines TRBV7-8 with TRBJ2-1, with D possibly being TRBD2 (5 bases). CDR1 and CDR2 from the germline V gene are SGHVS and FQNEAQ. The CDR3 sequence is 17 residues long. The V end lost 0 bases, the J end lost 2 bases, and 14 bases lay between the germline ends. The CDR3: CASSLADAVGAYNEQFF. CDR3 sequence (DNA): TGTGCCAGCAGCTTAGCGGACGCCGTCGGGGCCTACAATGAGCAGTTCTTC.

The gene calls are TRBV5-6 and TRBJ2-5; no clear D gene. V was shortened by 4 bases and J by 0 bases, with 19 bases between the two germline ends. The germline gives CDR1 SGHDT, CDR2 YYEEEE. This CDR3 region has 17 residues. CDR3 residues: CASSLSDNPLYQETQYF. Here the CDR3 DNA reads TGTGCCAGCAGCCTAAGTGATAATCCCTTGTACCAAGAGACCCAGTACTTC.

V and J are TRBV29-1 and TRBJ2-7, with 14 bases identical to TRBD2. The CDR3 is 14 amino acids. V dropped 6 bases and J dropped 3; count of bases not matched to a gene: 4. CDR1 and CDR2 (germline): SQVTM, ANQGSEA. The CDR3 protein is CSVSGTSGGYEQYF. CDR3 sequence (DNA): TGCAGCGTGAGCGGGACTAGCGGGGGCTACGAGCAGTACTTC.

The rearrangement joins TRBV28 to TRBJ2-7; D possibly corresponds to TRBD1 (6 bases). The germline CDR1 and CDR2 sequences are MDHEN and SYDVKM. The V end was cut by 4 bases, the J end by 3 bases, with 13 bases between. CDR3 length: 14 residues. The CDR3 is CASSSGTTLYEQYF. CDR3 coding DNA: TGTGCCAGCAGTTCCGGGACAACCCTCTACGAGCAGTACTTC.

The chain couples TRBV28 to TRBJ2-7; D tentatively fits TRBD1 or TRBD2 (5 bases each). This CDR3 has 15 amino acids. Per the germline V gene, CDR1 is MDHEN and CDR2 is SYDVKM. Trimming left V 6 bases short and J 0 bases short, with 15 bases between. This CDR3 reads CASRGRDTGSYEQYF. The DNA for the CDR3 is TGTGCCAGCAGGGGACGCGACACCGGCTCCTACGAGCAGTACTTC.

The chain is built from TRBV5-1 and TRBJ1-4, with TRBD1 identical over 7 bases. There are 16 residues in the CDR3. Germline loops: CDR1 SGHRS, CDR2 YFSETQ. V trimming: 7 bases; J trimming: 8 bases; junction bases outside the gene matches: 17. CDR3 sequence (DNA): TGCGCCAGCGGCGAGGGGGACAGTCTCCGGGTCGAAAAACTGTTTTTT. This sequence encodes CASGEGDSLRVEKLFF. The variable domain in full, with the rest retrieved from reference TRBV5-1 and TRBJ1-4, is KAGVTQTPRYLIKTRGQQVTLSCSPISGHRSVSWYQQTPGQGLQFLFEYFSETQRNKGNFPGRFSGRQFSNSRSEMNVSTLELGDSALYLCASGEGDSLRVEKLFFGSGTQLSVL.

This chain links TRBV6-1 with TRBJ2-1; weak D call: TRBD1 (6 bases). The CDR3 length is 15 residues. Germline CDR1 MNHNS, CDR2 SASEGT. V was shortened by 2 bases and J by 2 bases, with 10 bases between the two germline ends. The CDR3 region has the DNA TGTGCCAGCAGTGAAAGGGGGTCAACCTACAATGAGCAGTTCTTC. It specifies CASSERGSTYNEQFF.

The V gene is TRBV11-2, the J gene TRBJ1-5, with D possibly TRBD1 on 5 matching bases. V lost 1 base and J lost 5, with 12 bases in between. Germline CDR1 is SGHAT and CDR2 is FQNNGV. This CDR3 is built from 15 residues. CDR3 loop: CASSLASGIDQPQHF. CDR3 bases: TGTGCCAGCAGCTTAGCTTCAGGGATAGATCAGCCCCAGCATTTT.

Only a few counts were recorded for this clone. This chain joins TRBV2 and TRBJ2-3; either TRBD1 or TRBD2 may supply D (5 bases each). The germline V gene encodes CDR1 SNHLY and CDR2 FYNNEI. The CDR3 is made up of 14 amino acids. The V and J ends lost 7 bases and 5 bases respectively, with 16 bases between them. CDR3 loop: CASTRQGRGDTQYF. As DNA, the CDR3 is TGTGCCAGCACGAGGCAGGGCCGGGGAGATACGCAGTATTTT.

This chain uses TRBV9 with TRBJ2-2; D is uncertain. Trimming removed 0 bases from V and 2 bases from J, with 11 bases in between. The CDR3 totals 16 residues. Germline values: CDR1 SGDLS, CDR2 YYNGEE. This CDR3 reads CASSVGAAGNTGELFF. The CDR3 DNA is TGTGCCAGCAGCGTAGGTGCAGCTGGAAACACCGGGGAGCTGTTTTTT. Filled out from reference TRBV9 and TRBJ2-2, the complete variable domain reads DSGVTQTPKHLITATGQRVTLRCSPRSGDLSVYWYQQSLDQGLQFLIQYYNGEERAKGNILERFSAQQFPDLHSELNLSSLELGDSALYFCASSVGAAGNTGELFFGEGSRLTVL.

The rearrangement uses TRBV6-1 and TRBJ2-2; 11 nucleotides line up with TRBD2. CDR1 and CDR2 from the germline V gene are MNHNS and SASEGT. This CDR3 has 18 residues. V dropped 3 bases and J dropped 5; count of bases not matched to a gene: 11. The CDR3 spells CASSDGGSSGRRTGELFF. The CDR3 DNA reads as TGTGCCAGCAGTGACGGGGGGTCTAGCGGGAGGAGAACCGGGGAGCTGTTTTTT.

The gene calls are TRBV6-5 and TRBJ1-1; D remains ambiguous. The CDR3 has 11 amino acids. Germline V lookup: CDR1 MNHEY, CDR2 SVGAGI. V was trimmed by 7 bases and J by 1 base, leaving 4 bases between them. This CDR3 reads CASIRNTEAFF. The CDR3 bases are TGTGCCAGCATAAGGAACACTGAAGCTTTCTTT.

This clone was seen just once. The chain is built from TRBV18 and TRBJ2-2; D not certain. The CDR3 runs to 15 residues. From germline, CDR1 is KGHSH and CDR2 LQKENI. Deletions cut 0 bases from V and 1 base from J, with 6 bases between. The CDR3 here is CASSPPSVNTGELFF. CDR3 sequence (DNA): TGTGCCAGCTCACCACCGTCTGTGAACACCGGGGAGCTGTTTTTT.

CDR3 amino acids: CAWSVRTGPNTGELFF. The CDR3 DNA sequence: TGTGCCTGGAGTGTACGGACAGGGCCGAACACCGGGGAGCTGTTTTTT. The gene calls are TRBV30 and TRBJ2-2; 8 nucleotides align to TRBD1. The V and J ends lost 0 bases and 0 bases, in that order; junction bases with no gene match: 3. Per germline, CDR1 GTSNPN and CDR2 SVGIG (reference sequence). The CDR3 runs to 16 residues. Drawing the rest from reference TRBV30 and TRBJ2-2, the complete variable domain is SQTIHQWPATLVQPVGSPLSLECTVEGTSNPNLYWYRQAAGRGLQLLFYSVGIGQISSEVPQNLSASRPQDRQFILSSKKLLLSDSGFYLCAWSVRTGPNTGELFFGEGSRLTVL.

The chain links TRBV9 to TRBJ1-1; 7 nucleotides align to TRBD1. The CDR3 loop spans 15 amino acids. Trimming cost V 0 bases and J 7 bases; bases outside gene matches: 9. Germline V gene data show CDR1 as SGDLS and CDR2 as YYNGEE. Written as DNA, the CDR3 is TGTGCCAGCAGCGTAGGAAACAGGGGATCAGGTGAAGCTTTCTTT. Translation: CASSVGNRGSGEAFF.

The J gene is TRBJ1-1, the V gene TRBV7-3; 8 bases align to TRBD1. Looked up from germline, CDR1 is SGHTA and CDR2 is FQGTGA. The CDR3 is 15 residues long. V gave up 5 bases and J gave up 4 bases; unmatched junction bases: 9. Here the CDR3 DNA reads TGTGCCAGCAGCGTACAGGGGGAACTCGGCACTGAAGCTTTCTTT. Translating it yields CASSVQGELGTEAFF.

The J gene is TRBJ1-1, the V gene TRBV25-1; TRBD1 might be the D (6 bases). CDR1 and CDR2 (germline): MGHDK, SYGVNS. The CDR3 extends over 14 amino acids. Trimming shortened V by 4 bases and J by 3 bases, and 12 bases separated the two germline ends. The chain's CDR3 is CASSGTEVDTEAFF. CDR3 nucleotides: TGTGCCAGCAGTGGGACAGAGGTGGACACTGAAGCTTTCTTT. Full variable domain (rest looked up from reference TRBV25-1 and TRBJ1-1): EADIYQTPRYLVIGTGKKITLECSQTMGHDKMYWYQQDPGMELHLIHYSYGVNSTEKGDLSSESTVSRIRTEHFPLTLESARPSHTSQYLCASSGTEVDTEAFFGQGTRLTVV.